This T cell receptor beta chain was found in a study of T cell repertoires in cytomegalovirus infection. Looked up from germline, CDR1 is MNHEY and CDR2 is SVGAGI. V lost 0 bases, J lost 7 bases, and 10 bases lay in between. This CDR3 spans 14 amino acids. General observations from the study: Dominant in the ex vivo response were TCR beta clonotypes restricted by HLA-C and specific for CMV.

One entry per CDR3 protein results from TCRdb running MiXCR on the reads. The sample comprises about 350,000 distinct CDR3 sequences, about 35% of which are singletons, and roughly 13% rests with the top ten. In regard to this clonotype: Its antigen is unknown.

Sequencing was performed on cultured PBMCs, taken from culture after CMV antigen stimulation. This TCR derives from a human donor in good health (CMV status not recorded). Some clones in this sample may be carry-over from other donors' samples. This chain uses TRBV6-5 with TRBJ1-5, with D perhaps matching TRBD1 (5 bases). The CDR3: CASSYSPGQQPQHF. As DNA, the CDR3 is TGTGCCAGCAGTTACTCACCAGGGCAGCAGCCCCAGCATTTT.